The rows below give T cell receptor beta chains drawn from one sample of a study of T cells in Graves' hyperthyroidism and ophthalmopathy. From the multiplex PCR reads, TCRdb called clonotypes with MiXCR, one entry per CDR3 protein. The sample includes 380,000 or so distinct CDR3 sequences, approximately 20% of them seen just once. Sequenced sample: blood. All receptors derive from a woman aged 18 to 35 with Graves' hyperthyroidism. Each CDR3 is given without its conserved first and last residue. Each record gives: V gene, J gene, D gene, CDR3 protein. A D gene is named only where the DNA matches it firmly.

TRBV6-1	TRBJ2-2	NA	ASSELDTGELF
TRBV2	TRBJ1-6	NA	ASSEGVNNSPLH
TRBV6-1	TRBJ2-7	NA	ASSVSLGTYEQY
TRBV19	TRBJ2-7	NA	ASSASLGSRQQY
TRBV7-9	TRBJ2-7	NA	ASSDLRGREQY
TRBV12-5	TRBJ1-2	NA	ASGSQDRDYGYT
TRBV7-2	TRBJ1-3	NA	ASSTGISGNTIY
TRBV28	TRBJ1-5	NA	ASSFDRLGQPQH
TRBV6-1	TRBJ1-2	TRBD1	ASLQGQIANYGYT
TRBV28	TRBJ2-7	NA	ASSPTWTDEQY
TRBV5-6	TRBJ2-7	TRBD2	ASSTPGGTYEQY
TRBV6-2/TRBV6-3	TRBJ2-7	NA	ASSSASSYSYEQY
TRBV6-1	TRBJ1-2	TRBD1	ASSTLGQGFYGYT
TRBV2	TRBJ1-1	NA	ASNGGSPPAF
TRBV7-3	TRBJ2-5	TRBD2	ASSSRTSGGAVETQY
TRBV12-3/TRBV12-4	TRBJ2-5	NA	ASSSFLSAEAQY
TRBV4-2	TRBJ2-1	TRBD1	ASSQDGTATYNEQF
TRBV2	TRBJ1-5	TRBD1	ASSRGTGRQPQH
TRBV11-2	TRBJ1-1	NA	ASSLWLSAANTEAF
TRBV2	TRBJ2-7	TRBD1	ASRQGPLEQY
TRBV6-1	TRBJ1-2	NA	AISEANSAGAHGYT
TRBV7-3	TRBJ2-5	NA	ASSLIPSETQY
TRBV9	TRBJ2-7	NA	ASSPVVAAYEQY
TRBV19	TRBJ1-5	NA	ASSIIGSGDQPQH
TRBV11-2	TRBJ1-2	NA	ASSAGLSGGYT
TRBV6-1	TRBJ1-1	NA	ASRGNRGAEAF
TRBV6-2/TRBV6-3	TRBJ2-5	NA	ASSYSMGGEVETQY
TRBV6-1	TRBJ1-2	NA	ASGGAANYGYT
TRBV6-1	TRBJ2-4	NA	AAGHKNIQY